This TCR beta chain was recorded in a study of T-cell reconstitution after alpha-beta-depleted transplantation in children. Whole-study findings and limits: Several hundred rapidly expanded clones from non-depleted graft cells reportedly supplied alpha-beta T cells about two months post-transplant. Surviving recipient T cells and thymic progenitors produced the high day-60 TCRbeta diversity seen in some patients. One year after transplant, T-cell counts and diversity came mostly from newly produced T cells.

About this clonotype itself: Its antigen is not known.

This CDR3 region has 13 residues. With V trimmed by 7 bases and J by 5 bases, 3 bases remained unmatched. CDR1 and CDR2 from the germline V gene are SQVTM and ANQGSEA. This sample's TCRbeta library carried unique molecular identifier barcodes. One entry per CDR3 protein, called by TCRdb with MiXCR from the PCR reads. The sample lists about 250,000 distinct CDR3 sequences, roughly 25% occurring once. This rearrangement joins TRBV29-1 to TRBJ2-3; 13 bases line up with TRBD2. Sequencing used PBMCs, mostly from graft donor cells, obtained 360 days after TCRalphabeta/CD19-depleted stem cell transplant. The receptor's source is a female patient aged 2 to 10 who had a stem cell transplant for congenital amegakaryocytic thrombocytopenia, so the T cells may come from the graft donor. CDR3 protein: CSERTSGGDTQYF. The CDR3 DNA sequence: TGCAGCGAACGGACTAGCGGGGGAGATACGCAGTATTTT.